This paragraph covers one T cell receptor beta chain sequence. TCRdb independently ran MiXCR on the 5' RACE reads; one entry per CDR3 protein. This table holds around 61,000 distinct CDR3 sequences, more than 13% found once. These data originate in a study of early T cells in non-severe SARS-CoV-2 infection. Study summary: The sequenced material was bulk RNA from unsorted whole blood, and its chains were unpaired.

The sequencing here drew on whole blood, taken at baseline. The receptor comes from an adult who was a healthcare worker with PCR-confirmed SARS-CoV-2 infection or an uninfected control (not recorded which).

CDR3 amino acids: CASSLDGVGTDTQYF. DNA for the CDR3: TGCGCCAGCAGCTTGGACGGGGTCGGGACAGATACGCAGTATTTT. J is TRBJ2-3 and V is TRBV5-1, with D maybe TRBD2 (5 bases). The CDR3 is made up of 15 amino acids. V lost 0 bases and J lost 3, with 11 bases in between. Looked up from germline, CDR1 is SGHRS and CDR2 is YFSETQ.